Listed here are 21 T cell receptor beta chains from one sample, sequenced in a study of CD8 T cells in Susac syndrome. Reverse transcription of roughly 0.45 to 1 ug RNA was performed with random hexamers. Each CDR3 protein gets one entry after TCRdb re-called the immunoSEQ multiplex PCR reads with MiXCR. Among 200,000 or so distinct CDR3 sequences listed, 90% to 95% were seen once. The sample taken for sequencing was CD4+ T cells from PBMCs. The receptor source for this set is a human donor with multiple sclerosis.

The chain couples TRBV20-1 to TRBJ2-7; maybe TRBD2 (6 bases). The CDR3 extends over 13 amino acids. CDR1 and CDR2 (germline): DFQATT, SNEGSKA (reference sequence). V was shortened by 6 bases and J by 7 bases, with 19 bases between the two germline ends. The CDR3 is CSAVGTARGEQYF. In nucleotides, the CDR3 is TGCAGTGCGGTCGGGACTGCCCGCGGAGAGCAGTACTTC.

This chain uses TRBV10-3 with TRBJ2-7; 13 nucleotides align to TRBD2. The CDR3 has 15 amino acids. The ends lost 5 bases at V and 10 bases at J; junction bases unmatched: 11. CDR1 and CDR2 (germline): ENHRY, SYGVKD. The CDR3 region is CAISPPTSGRFNQYF. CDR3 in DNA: TGTGCCATCAGTCCCCCGACTAGCGGGAGGTTCAACCAGTACTTC.

CDR3 sequence: CASSLAQGQLNYGYTF. The CDR3 DNA follows: TGTGCCAGCAGCTTAGCGCAGGGACAGCTTAACTATGGCTACACCTTC. The chain carries TRBV7-9 and TRBJ1-2; 7 bases map to TRBD1. CDR3 size: 16 residues. Germline V gene lookup returns CDR1 SEHNR and CDR2 FQNEAQ (reference sequence). V was pared by 0 bases and J by 1 base, with 5 bases of the junction left unmatched. Variable domain in full (rest from reference TRBV7-9 and TRBJ1-2): DTGVSQNPRHKITKRGQNVTFRCDPISEHNRLYWYRQTLGQGPEFLTYFQNEAQLEKSRLLSDRFSAERPKGSFSTLEIQRTEQGDSAMYLCASSLAQGQLNYGYTFGSGTRLTVV.

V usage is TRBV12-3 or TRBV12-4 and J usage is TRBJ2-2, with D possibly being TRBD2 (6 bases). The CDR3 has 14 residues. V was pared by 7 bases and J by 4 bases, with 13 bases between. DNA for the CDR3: TGTGCCAGCACCTGGACTACCGCCACCGGGGAGCTGTTTTTT. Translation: CASTWTTATGELFF.

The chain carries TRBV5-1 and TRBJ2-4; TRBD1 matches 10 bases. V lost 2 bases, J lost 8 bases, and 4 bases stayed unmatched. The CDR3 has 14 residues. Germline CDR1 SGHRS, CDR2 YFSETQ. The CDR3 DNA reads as TGCGCCAGCAGCTTAACCGGGACAGGGGACATTCAGTACTTC. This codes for CASSLTGTGDIQYF.

CDR3 sequence reads: CATSDAEAKIVDEQFF. CDR3 in DNA: TGTGCCACCAGTGATGCCGAGGCAAAAATTGTGGATGAGCAGTTCTTC. The V gene is TRBV24-1, the J gene TRBJ2-1; D unclear. Germline V gene lookup returns CDR1 KGHDR and CDR2 SFDVKD. CDR3 length equals 16 residues. Trimming removed 3 bases at V and 8 bases at J, with 19 bases between.

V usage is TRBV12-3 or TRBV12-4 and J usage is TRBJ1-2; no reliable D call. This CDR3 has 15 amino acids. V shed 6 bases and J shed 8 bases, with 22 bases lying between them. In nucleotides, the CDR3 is TGTGCCAGCAGCCCCGGCAGCCTACCGTCTATGGGCTACACCTTC. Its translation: CASSPGSLPSMGYTF.

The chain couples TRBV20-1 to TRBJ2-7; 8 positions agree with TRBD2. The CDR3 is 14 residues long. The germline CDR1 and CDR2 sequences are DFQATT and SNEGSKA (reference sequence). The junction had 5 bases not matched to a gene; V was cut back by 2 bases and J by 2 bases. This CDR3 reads CSARKTSATYEQYF. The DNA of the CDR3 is TGCAGTGCTAGAAAGACTAGCGCTACCTACGAGCAGTACTTC.

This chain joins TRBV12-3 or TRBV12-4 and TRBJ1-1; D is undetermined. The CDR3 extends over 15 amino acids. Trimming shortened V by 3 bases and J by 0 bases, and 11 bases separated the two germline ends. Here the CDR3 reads CASSFRSQMNTEAFF. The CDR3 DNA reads TGTGCCAGCAGTTTTAGATCGCAGATGAACACTGAAGCTTTCTTT.

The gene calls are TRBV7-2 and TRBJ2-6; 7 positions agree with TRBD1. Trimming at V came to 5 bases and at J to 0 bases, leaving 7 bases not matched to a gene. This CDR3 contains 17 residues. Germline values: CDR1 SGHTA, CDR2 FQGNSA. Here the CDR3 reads CASSVQGTGSGANVLTF. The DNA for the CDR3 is TGTGCCAGCAGCGTACAGGGGACCGGCTCTGGGGCCAACGTCCTGACTTTC.

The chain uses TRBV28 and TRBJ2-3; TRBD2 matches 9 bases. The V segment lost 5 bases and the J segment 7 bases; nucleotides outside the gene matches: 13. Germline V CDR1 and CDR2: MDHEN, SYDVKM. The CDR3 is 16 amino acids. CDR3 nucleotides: TGTGCCAGCAGTGGTCTAAGGCGGGAGGGCCCGAATACGCAGTATTTT. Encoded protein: CASSGLRREGPNTQYF. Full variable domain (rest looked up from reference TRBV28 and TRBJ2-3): DVKVTQSSRYLVKRTGEKVFLECVQDMDHENMFWYRQDPGLGLRLIYFSYDVKMKEKGDIPEGYSVSREKKERFSLILESASTNQTSMYLCASSGLRREGPNTQYFGPGTRLTVL.

DNA of the CDR3: TGCAGTGCTAGAGCCCCTAATCAGCCCCAGCATTTT. Amino acids: CSARAPNQPQHF. The V gene is TRBV20-1, the J gene TRBJ1-5, with D unclear. Trimming pared 1 base from V and 4 bases from J, leaving 5 bases between. Germline V gene data show CDR1 as DFQATT and CDR2 as SNEGSKA (reference sequence). This CDR3 contains 12 residues.

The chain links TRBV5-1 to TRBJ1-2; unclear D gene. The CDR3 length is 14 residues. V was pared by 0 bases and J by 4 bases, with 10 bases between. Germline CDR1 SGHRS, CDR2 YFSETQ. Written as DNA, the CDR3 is TGCGCCAGCAGCTTGGGCCAGTCCCTCTATGGCTACACCTTC. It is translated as CASSLGQSLYGYTF.

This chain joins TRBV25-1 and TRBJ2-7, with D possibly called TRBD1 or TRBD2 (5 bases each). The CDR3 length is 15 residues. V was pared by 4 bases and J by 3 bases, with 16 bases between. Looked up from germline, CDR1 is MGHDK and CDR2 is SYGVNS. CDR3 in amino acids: CASSGQAGTRYEQYF. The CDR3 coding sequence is TGTGCCAGCAGTGGCCAAGCCGGGACGCGCTACGAGCAGTACTTC.

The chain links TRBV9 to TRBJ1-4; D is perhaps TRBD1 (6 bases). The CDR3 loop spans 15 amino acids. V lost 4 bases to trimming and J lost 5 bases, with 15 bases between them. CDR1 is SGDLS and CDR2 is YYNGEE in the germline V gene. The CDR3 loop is CASSPSGAPNEKLFF. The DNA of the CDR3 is TGTGCCAGCAGCCCCTCGGGGGCCCCCAATGAAAAACTGTTTTTT.

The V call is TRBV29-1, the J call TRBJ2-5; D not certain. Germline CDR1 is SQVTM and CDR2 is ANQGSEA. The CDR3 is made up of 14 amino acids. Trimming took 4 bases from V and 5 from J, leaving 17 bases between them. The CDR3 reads CSVVYRVIGETQYF. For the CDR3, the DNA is TGCAGCGTTGTGTATAGGGTGATCGGGGAGACCCAGTACTTC.

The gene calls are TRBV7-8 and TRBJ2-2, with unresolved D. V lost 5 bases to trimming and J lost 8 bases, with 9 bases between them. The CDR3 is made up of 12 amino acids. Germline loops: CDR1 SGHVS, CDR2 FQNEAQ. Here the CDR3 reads CASSADRGELFF. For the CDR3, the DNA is TGTGCCAGCAGCGCCGATAGAGGGGAGCTGTTTTTT.

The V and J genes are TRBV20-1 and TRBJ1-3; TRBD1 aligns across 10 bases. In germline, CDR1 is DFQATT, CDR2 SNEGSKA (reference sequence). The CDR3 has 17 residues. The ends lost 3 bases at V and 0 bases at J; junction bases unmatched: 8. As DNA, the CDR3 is TGCAGTGCTAGGCCGGGACAGGGGACCCTCTCTGGAAACACCATATATTTT. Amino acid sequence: CSARPGQGTLSGNTIYF.

The CDR3 DNA is TGTGCCAGTGATTCGGGGACAGGCAACTATGGCTACACCTTC. Its protein product is CASDSGTGNYGYTF. The chain is built from TRBV19 and TRBJ1-2; the match to TRBD1 covers 8 bases. V lost 8 bases, J lost 2 bases, and 7 bases stayed unmatched. The germline CDR1 and CDR2 sequences are LNHDA and SQIVND (reference sequence). This CDR3 region has 14 residues.

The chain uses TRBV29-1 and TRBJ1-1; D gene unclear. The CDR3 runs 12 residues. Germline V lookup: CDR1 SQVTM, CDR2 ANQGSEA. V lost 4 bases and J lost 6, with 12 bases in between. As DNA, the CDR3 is TGCAGCGTTGTCCCGGGTTACGCTGAAGCTTTCTTT. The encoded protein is CSVVPGYAEAFF.

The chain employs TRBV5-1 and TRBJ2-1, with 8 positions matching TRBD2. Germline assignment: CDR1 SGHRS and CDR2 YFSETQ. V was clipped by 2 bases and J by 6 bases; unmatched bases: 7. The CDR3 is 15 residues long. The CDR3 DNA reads TGCGCCAGCAGCTTAGCTAACAGCGGGAGCAATGAGCAGTTCTTC. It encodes CASSLANSGSNEQFF.